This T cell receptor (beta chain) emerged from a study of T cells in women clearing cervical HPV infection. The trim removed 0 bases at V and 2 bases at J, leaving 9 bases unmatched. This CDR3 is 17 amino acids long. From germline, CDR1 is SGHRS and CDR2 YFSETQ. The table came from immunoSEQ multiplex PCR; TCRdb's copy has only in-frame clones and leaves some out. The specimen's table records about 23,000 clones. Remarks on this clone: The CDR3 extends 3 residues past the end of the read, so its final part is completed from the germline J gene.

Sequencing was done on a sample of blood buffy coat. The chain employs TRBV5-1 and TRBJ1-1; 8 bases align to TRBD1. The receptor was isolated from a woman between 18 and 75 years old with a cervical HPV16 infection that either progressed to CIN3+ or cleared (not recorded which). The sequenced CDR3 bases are TGCGCCAGCAGCTTGGATTTCAGGACAGGGATCAACACTGAA. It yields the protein CASSLDFRTGINTE. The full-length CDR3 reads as CASSLDFRTGINTEAFF.